Given below is one T cell receptor (beta chain) in context. Only in-frame clones appear in the TCRdb table, and some are missing; sequencing was by immunoSEQ multiplex PCR. The sample yields about 160,000 clones, 85% seen once. This sample is drawn from a study of blood T cell repertoires in COVID-19. Overall study: PBMCs, B-cell-depleted T cells, or T cells provided the cDNA or gDNA that made up the material.

Looked up from germline, CDR1 is MGHRA and CDR2 is YSYEKL. V trimming: 5 bases; J trimming: 4 bases; junction bases outside the gene matches: 9. The CDR3 is 16 residues long. The clonotype comes from a man between 35 and 55 years old with acute or convalescent COVID-19. The genes are TRBV4-1 and TRBJ2-1; TRBD1 aligns across 9 bases. The sequencing input was peripheral blood. CDR3 DNA: TGCGCCAGCAGCGGGATGGGACAGGGAATATACAATGAGCAGTTCTTC. Its protein product is CASSGMGQGIYNEQFF.